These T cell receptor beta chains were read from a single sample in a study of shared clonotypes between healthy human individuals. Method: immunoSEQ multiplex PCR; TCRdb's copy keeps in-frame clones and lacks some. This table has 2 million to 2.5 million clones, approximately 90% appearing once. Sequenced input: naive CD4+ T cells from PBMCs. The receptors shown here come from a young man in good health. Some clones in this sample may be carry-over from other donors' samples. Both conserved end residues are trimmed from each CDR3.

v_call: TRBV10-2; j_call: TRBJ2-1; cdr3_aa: ASSELVAGGPYNEQF
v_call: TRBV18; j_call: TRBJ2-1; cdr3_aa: ASSRQQGEQF
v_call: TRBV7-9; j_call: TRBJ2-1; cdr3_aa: ASSLVDEQF
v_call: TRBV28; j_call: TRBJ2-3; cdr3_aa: ATMAGGSTDTQY
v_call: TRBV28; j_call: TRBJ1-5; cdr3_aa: ASRWDSHSNQPQH
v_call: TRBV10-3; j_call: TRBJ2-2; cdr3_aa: AISVGLAGGSNTGELF
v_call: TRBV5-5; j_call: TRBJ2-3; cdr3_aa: ASSLLIGPDTQY
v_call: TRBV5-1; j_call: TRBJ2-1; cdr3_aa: ASSSPSGATDNEQF
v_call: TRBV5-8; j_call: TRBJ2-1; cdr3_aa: ASSLGYYMSGEQF
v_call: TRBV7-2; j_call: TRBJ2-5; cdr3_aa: ASSRRTSGGVQETQY
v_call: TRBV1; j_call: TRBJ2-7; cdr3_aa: TSSQGPPGLAGGGYEQY
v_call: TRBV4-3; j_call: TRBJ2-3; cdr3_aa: ASSHGLARGSSTDTQY
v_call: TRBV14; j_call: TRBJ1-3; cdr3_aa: ASSQDDRAGNTIY
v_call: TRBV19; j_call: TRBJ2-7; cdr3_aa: ASSSEVSGQGINYEQY
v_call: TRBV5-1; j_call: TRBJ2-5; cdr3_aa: ASSLQGKTQY